The present T cell receptor beta chain was sequenced within a study of shared clonotypes between healthy human individuals (dated by TCRdb to the early 2020s). About the full investigation: The cohort included three men and a couple of women between 18 and 49 years of age. To increase sequencing depth and limit assay-specific biases, different laboratories used diverse techniques to prepare libraries and sequence TCR repertoires. For each donor, CD4 naive and CD4 memory were each given three plates, CD8 naive was given two plates, and CD8 memory was given one plate. The study deeply sequenced blood TCR repertoires of roughly five healthy adults to estimate repertoire size and the extent of clonotype sharing between individuals. Between about 0.9 and 9 billion PBMCs per donor were obtained by leukapheresis.

Comments on this clone: The antigen this receptor binds is unknown. No base-level quality is on record; no much larger clone is a single base apart.

Spanning cysteine to phenylalanine, the CDR3 consists of 15 amino acids. The entry retains the CDR3 DNA only, 45 bases that are in frame from base 1. The germline V gene yields MNHNS for CDR1 and SASEGT for CDR2. V gives up 0 bases and J gives up 7 bases, and the segment between their germline ends measures 12 bases. Study-wide conclusions, independent of this receptor: Based on pairwise subsampling, the degree of clonotype sharing among donors was expected to be affected by sequencing depth. Compared with non-shared clonotypes, the clonotypes found in all four sorted-subset donors had higher generation probabilities. Approximately 5% of naive CD4, 3.5% of naive CD8, roughly 2.4% of memory CD4, and more than 0.35% of memory CD8 clonotypes were shared across several donors. Only blood was sampled, and tissue TCR repertoires likely differ from those in blood. Because the study included a small number of donors, the genetic and exposure-history diversity represented was limited. Naive subsets generally had larger estimated clonotype richness than memory subsets. Rarefaction of sorted-subset datasets indicated incomplete sequencing despite the large sequencing depth.

Using the deep immunoSEQ assay, multiplex PCR amplified TCR CDR3 regions from genomic DNA. Genomic DNA extracted from each cell subset was distributed evenly over all wells of several immunoSEQ 96-well plates, and each plate served as one replicate. For sorted subsets, each replicate PCR was loaded with 200 ng genomic DNA, equivalent to 30,000 or so T cell genomes. Purified libraries were quantified with a Qubit 3.0 fluorometer, sized on a Bioanalyzer 2100, and re-quantified with the KAPA Library Quantification kit. Each immunoSEQ 96-well plate was sequenced on its own single-read 150-cycle Illumina NextSeq 550 flow cell. The authors processed their data as follows. Because the immunoSEQ output held only junctional sequences and lacked quality scores, the filtering could not match the filtering applied to full-length reads. Sequences were annotated with PyIR, a Python wrapper for IgBLAST v1.9, and V/J genes and CDR3 were assigned using IMGT germline references. Reads were removed for weak V/J assignments (E-value above 1e-6), missing CDR3, stop codons, out-of-frame junctions, or ambiguous translated residues. A V3J clonotype was defined by an identical inferred V gene, J gene, and CDR3 amino acid sequence. Percentage overlap between repertoires was computed as shared unique clonotypes divided by the size of the smaller repertoire. Three approaches were used to assess repertoire richness: RTK rarefaction, the Chao1 estimator, and Recon v2.1 estimates of unobserved clonotypes. Generation probabilities for all TCRbeta clonotypes obtained by the gDNA method from a handful of donors were computed using OLGA. The source is immuneACCESS, and TCRdb retained only in-frame sequences with V and J called. Part of the clones is not carried over; for the studies checked, unresolved V genes explain less than half of this, and the remainder is unexplained. From that table come the V and J calls and clone size; the DNA was used to work out D and trimming. The sample has more than 400,000 clones on record, about 96% of them singletons. Of the sample, about 0.054% falls within the top ten clones.

The donors were healthy, HIV-negative adults who had no recently reported acute infections or vaccinations. Only Caucasian adults living in Nashville, Tennessee, USA were represented among the donors. CD4+ T cells were enriched by magnetic negative selection, after which naive cells were positively selected on CD45RA and the negative fraction was taken as the memory subset. Blood was collected by leukapheresis, and PBMCs were isolated by Ficoll-Histopaque density gradient centrifugation and then cryopreserved in liquid nitrogen vapor phase. Analytical flow cytometry was used to check the purity and quantity of each magnetically sorted T cell population. From each sorted fraction, genomic DNA was isolated and quantified by UV absorbance on a Nanodrop 2000c.

The source material was naive CD4+ T cells sorted from blood. Explained via the paper, the cell subset or site label denotes: CD45RA+ positively selected. The TCR comes from a woman under 40 in good health. The V and J genes are TRBV6-1 and TRBJ2-2; D gene: possibly TRBD2, on 5 matching bases. Here is the DNA: TGTGCCAGCAGTGAAGCGGGAGTTTACATCGGGGAGCTGTTTTTT. This sequence encodes CASSEAGVYIGELFF.